These 29 T cell receptor beta chains were all obtained from the same sample, sequenced in a study of T cells after yellow fever vaccination. MiXCR, run by TCRdb on the 5' RACE reads, gives a single entry per CDR3 protein. The table includes over 300,000 distinct CDR3 sequences, approximately 7% detected once. The specimen comprised PBMCs, sampled more than 40 days after the first yellow fever vaccination. These receptors originate from a man aged 18 to 35 who received the YFV17D yellow fever vaccine.

The rearrangement joins TRBV7-2 to TRBJ2-6; 7 bases match TRBD2. Germline V gene lookup returns CDR1 SGHTA and CDR2 FQGNSA. The CDR3 length is 16 residues. J lost 1 base, V lost 8 bases, and 8 bases had no gene match. This CDR3 is CASLRSGGSGANVLTF. CDR3 sequence (DNA): TGTGCCAGCCTAAGATCCGGGGGGTCTGGGGCCAACGTCCTGACTTTC.

This clonotype was observed at least ten times. V is TRBV29-1 and J is TRBJ1-1, with a possible D match to TRBD1 (5 bases). Germline assignment: CDR1 SQVTM and CDR2 ANQGSEA. CDR3 length: 14 amino acids. V shed 1 base and J shed 0 bases, with 9 bases lying between them. The CDR3 is CSVEVYRLNTEAFF. CDR3 coding DNA: TGCAGCGTTGAAGTCTACAGGTTGAACACTGAAGCTTTCTTT. Variable domain in full (rest from reference TRBV29-1 and TRBJ1-1): SAVISQKPSRDICQRGTSLTIQCQVDSQVTMMFWYRQQPGQSLTLIATANQGSEATYESGFVIDKFPISRPNLTFSTLTVSNMSPEDSSIYLCSVEVYRLNTEAFFGQGTRLTVV.

The chain carries TRBV19 and TRBJ2-1, with TRBD1 matching over 7 bases. The CDR3 has 16 amino acids. Trimming removed 1 base from V and 7 bases from J; junction bases left unmatched: 10. Germline CDR1 reads LNHDA; CDR2 reads SQIVND (reference sequence). The CDR3 DNA is TGTGCCAGTAGTATAGTAGGGGGACAGTTAATAAATGAGCAGTTCTTC. Translation: CASSIVGGQLINEQFF. Together with reference TRBV19 and TRBJ2-1, the CDR3 gives the full variable domain: DGGITQSPKYLFRKEGQNVTLSCEQNLNHDAMYWYRQDPGQGLRLIYYSQIVNDFQKGDIAEGYSVSREKKESFPLTVTSAQKNPTAFYLCASSIVGGQLINEQFFGPGTRLTVL.

J is TRBJ2-7 and V is TRBV5-4; a weak D match, TRBD1 (6 bases). Trimming left V 4 bases short and J 1 base short, with 15 bases between. The CDR3 has 15 amino acids. The V gene's germline CDR1 is SGHNT and CDR2 YYREEE (reference sequence). The CDR3 is CASSPRDTGSYEQYF. The CDR3 DNA follows: TGTGCCAGCAGCCCCCGGGACACCGGGTCCTACGAGCAGTACTTC.

The V call is TRBV4-3, the J call TRBJ1-6; TRBD1 aligns across 7 bases. Germline loops: CDR1 LGHNA, CDR2 YSLEER. The J segment lost 8 bases and the V segment lost 4 bases, leaving 8 bases of the junction unmatched. This CDR3 has 15 residues. Here the CDR3 reads CASSRSTGWDSPLHF. The CDR3 DNA sequence: TGCGCCAGCAGCCGCTCGACAGGGTGGGATTCACCCCTCCACTTT.

The J gene is TRBJ2-5, the V gene TRBV5-1, with unresolved D. Germline values: CDR1 SGHRS, CDR2 YFSETQ. The CDR3 has 13 residues. V lost 5 bases, J lost 5 bases, and 13 bases lay in between. CDR3 amino acids: CASRLGYRETQYF. The CDR3 nucleotides are TGCGCCAGCAGGCTTGGTTACCGGGAGACCCAGTACTTC.

This chain connects TRBV4-3 to TRBJ2-2; D is perhaps TRBD1 (6 bases). The V gene's germline CDR1 is LGHNA and CDR2 YSLEER. The CDR3 runs 15 residues. V was shortened by 0 bases and J by 7 bases, with 12 bases between the two germline ends. CDR3 coding DNA: TGCGCCAGCAGCCAAGATTACAGGGCGGGCGGGGAGCTGTTTTTT. Amino acid sequence: CASSQDYRAGGELFF.

In this sample, this clonotype turned up a few times. V usage is TRBV6-1 and J usage is TRBJ2-7; 12 nucleotides match TRBD2. The CDR3 is 15 amino acids. The J segment lost 3 bases and the V segment lost 5 bases, leaving 5 bases of the junction unmatched. Germline assignment: CDR1 MNHNS and CDR2 SASEGT. The CDR3 region has the DNA TGTGCCAGCAGTCCGCTACTAGCGGGGGGCTACGAGCAGTACGTC. Translating it yields CASSPLLAGGYEQYV.

This clonotype was recorded many times. This rearrangement joins TRBV5-5 to TRBJ1-5, with 8 bases lining up with TRBD1. Trimming at V came to 1 base and at J to 6 bases, leaving 0 bases not matched to a gene. CDR3 length equals 13 residues. Germline CDR1 reads SGHKS; CDR2 reads YYEKEE (reference sequence). The CDR3 DNA sequence: TGTGCCAGCAGCTTGACAGGGGGTCAGCCCCAGCATTTT. This encodes CASSLTGGQPQHF.

V usage is TRBV20-1 and J usage is TRBJ1-5; tentative D call: TRBD1 (5 bases). This CDR3 is 15 amino acids long. The germline V gene encodes CDR1 DFQATT and CDR2 SNEGSKA (reference sequence). Trimming stripped 3 bases from V and 5 bases from J, with 17 bases between. The CDR3 coding sequence is TGCAGTGCTAGTCGGGGGTTGGCAGGGTATCAGCCCCAGCATTTT. Protein sequence: CSASRGLAGYQPQHF.

CDR3 DNA sequence: TGTGCCAGCAGCCGTCCCGGGACAGGGGCCTACGAGCAGTACTTC. Translation: CASSRPGTGAYEQYF. V is TRBV27 and J is TRBJ2-7; TRBD1 matches 10 bases. The CDR3 loop spans 15 amino acids. Germline CDR1 reads MNHEY; CDR2 reads SMNVEV (reference sequence). Trimming took 6 bases from V and 2 from J; bases not matched to a gene: 7.

This clonotype was found many times. CDR3 loop: CSARVRPSTDTQYF. The CDR3 nucleotides read TGCAGTGCTAGGGTCCGCCCTAGCACAGATACGCAGTATTTT. The V gene is TRBV20-1, the J gene TRBJ2-3; no clear D gene. Germline lookup yields CDR1 DFQATT and CDR2 SNEGSKA (reference sequence). There are 14 residues in the CDR3. V was shortened by 3 bases and J by 0 bases, with 10 bases between the two germline ends.

Details on this clonotype: Being one base from a much bigger clone, this may be a read error. No conserved phenylalanine or tryptophan ends this CDR3, so it is likely a read error. The chain carries TRBV7-9 and TRBJ1-1; 8 bases agree with TRBD1. This CDR3 has 16 residues. The V gene end was trimmed by 5 bases and the J gene end by 0 bases; junction bases not matched to a gene: 8. The V gene's germline CDR1 is SEHNR and CDR2 FQNEAQ (reference sequence). This chain's CDR3 is CASSHPGTGLNTEAFV. DNA of the CDR3: TGTGCCAGCAGCCACCCTGGGACAGGACTGAACACTGAAGCTTTCGTT.

In this sample, this clonotype turned up a few times. The chain recombines TRBV10-2 with TRBJ2-4, with D unclear. The CDR3 is made up of 12 amino acids. Germline-derived CDR1 and CDR2 are WSHSY and SAAADI. V lost 2 bases and J lost 8, with 7 bases in between. The CDR3 loop reads CASSETWDIQYF. CDR3 nucleotide sequence: TGCGCCAGCAGTGAGACGTGGGACATTCAGTACTTC.

This clonotype was counted at least ten times. The V call is TRBV18, the J call TRBJ2-3; D uncertain. The V end was cut by 2 bases, the J end by 0 bases, with 18 bases between. Germline CDR1 KGHSH, CDR2 LQKENI. There are 18 residues in the CDR3. This chain's CDR3 is CASSPRNGALASTDTQYF. The CDR3 nucleotides are TGTGCCAGCTCACCAAGGAACGGAGCGTTGGCTAGCACAGATACGCAGTATTTT.

V and J are TRBV18 and TRBJ2-2, with D possibly TRBD2 on 5 matching bases. This CDR3 has 14 amino acids. Trimming took off 4 bases at V and 6 bases at J, with 12 bases between the two ends. In germline, CDR1 is KGHSH, CDR2 LQKENI. CDR3 sequence (DNA): TGTGCCAGCTCACAGATCCCCGGGGCCGGGGAGCTGTTTTTT. It specifies CASSQIPGAGELFF.

This sequence joins TRBV7-9 and TRBJ2-3; 10 nucleotides agree with TRBD2. Germline CDR1 and CDR2: SEHNR and FQNEAQ (reference sequence). CDR3 length: 16 amino acids. The V gene end was trimmed by 4 bases and the J gene end by 3 bases; junction bases not matched to a gene: 7. CDR3 residues: CASSSHSGGPTDTQYF. Written as DNA, the CDR3 is TGTGCCAGCAGCTCCCATAGCGGGGGGCCTACAGATACGCAGTATTTT.

This clonotype was seen more than once but under ten times. J is TRBJ2-3 and V is TRBV20-1, with a weak D call TRBD1 (5 bases). V was shortened by 0 bases and J by 4 bases, with 11 bases between the two germline ends. The germline V gene has CDR1 DFQATT and CDR2 SNEGSKA (reference sequence). CDR3 size: 14 residues. DNA of the CDR3: TGCAGTGCTAGAGACAGGGTCTTGGCAGATACGCAGTATTTT. This translates into CSARDRVLADTQYF.

In this sample, this clonotype turned up many times. V usage is TRBV7-6 and J usage is TRBJ1-5, with no clear D. Germline V gene lookup returns CDR1 SGHVS and CDR2 FNYEAQ. The germline V and J ends were trimmed by 1 base and 0 bases, with 10 bases remaining between them. This CDR3 comprises 16 residues. The CDR3 reads CASSLGSGYSNQPQHF. The CDR3 DNA reads TGTGCCAGCAGCTTAGGGTCGGGTTATAGCAATCAGCCCCAGCATTTT.

This clonotype has more than one count but fewer than ten. The genes are TRBV5-1 and TRBJ2-7; 7 bases match TRBD2. CDR1 SGHRS and CDR2 YFSETQ come from the germline V gene. The CDR3 has 16 residues. V dropped 4 bases and J dropped 2; count of bases not matched to a gene: 12. CDR3 amino acids: CASSRGGAGDAYEQYF. In DNA, the CDR3 is TGCGCCAGCAGCCGGGGTGGGGCGGGGGACGCCTACGAGCAGTACTTC.

The chain is built from TRBV5-4 and TRBJ2-3, with 9 bases that match TRBD2. The CDR3 is made up of 16 amino acids. J gave up 3 bases and V 4 bases, and 9 bases lay outside the gene matches. Germline values: CDR1 SGHNT, CDR2 YYREEE (reference sequence). This CDR3 is CASSPAGGGVTDTQYF. CDR3 coding DNA: TGTGCCAGCAGCCCCGCGGGCGGGGGGGTTACAGATACGCAGTATTTT.

In this sample, this clonotype turned up many times. Here the CDR3 DNA reads TGTGCCAGCAGCCCCGGTCCCGGCACCGGGGAGCTGTTTTTT. It encodes CASSPGPGTGELFF. The genes are TRBV11-2 and TRBJ2-2; D is uncertain. This CDR3 is built from 14 residues. Germline V gives CDR1 SGHAT, CDR2 FQNNGV. Trimming took off 5 bases at V and 4 bases at J, with 11 bases between the two ends.

This clonotype has only a few counts. This chain connects TRBV20-1 to TRBJ1-2, with 7 bases lining up with TRBD1. This CDR3 has 16 amino acids. The junction had 14 bases not matched to a gene; V was cut back by 0 bases and J by 7 bases. Germline-derived CDR1 and CDR2 are DFQATT and SNEGSKA (reference sequence). Written as DNA, the CDR3 is TGCAGTGCTAGAGACTCCGGGACAGCTATCAGGGGTGGCTACACCTTC. Translating it yields CSARDSGTAIRGGYTF.

This clonotype was seen a handful of times. The chain recombines TRBV7-2 with TRBJ2-7; TRBD1 matches at 7 bases. Per germline, CDR1 SGHTA and CDR2 FQGNSA. The ends lost 5 bases at V and 2 bases at J; junction bases unmatched: 6. The CDR3 has 14 amino acids. The CDR3 region has the DNA TGTGCCAGCAGCCAACGACAGGGCCCCTACGAGCAGTACGTC. Translated, it gives CASSQRQGPYEQYV.

This clonotype has only a few counts. V usage is TRBV6-1 and J usage is TRBJ1-1, with a weak D call TRBD1 (6 bases). The CDR3 runs 16 residues. Germline CDR1 reads MNHNS; CDR2 reads SASEGT. V lost 10 bases, J lost 9 bases, and 30 bases lay in between. Here the CDR3 DNA reads TGTGCCAACCCTCGGTGGGAGCAGGGACAACCTACAAAAGCTTTCTTT. Encoded protein: CANPRWEQGQPTKAFF.

The sample holds many counts of this clonotype. The V gene is TRBV5-1, the J gene TRBJ1-2; 7 bases line up with TRBD1. V lost 4 bases to trimming and J lost 8 bases; unmatched junction nucleotides: 17. Germline lookup yields CDR1 SGHRS and CDR2 YFSETQ. The CDR3 runs to 16 residues. The CDR3 reads CASSGAPGQTMSGYTF. The CDR3 DNA sequence: TGCGCCAGCAGCGGGGCCCCGGGACAGACTATGTCGGGCTACACCTTC.

V is TRBV7-8 and J is TRBJ2-7; TRBD2 might be the D (6 bases). The CDR3 is 17 amino acids. V was cut by 7 bases and J by 3 bases, with 25 bases left in between. Germline V gene lookup returns CDR1 SGHVS and CDR2 FQNEAQ. The CDR3 here is CASIPQISRRASYEQYF. The CDR3 coding sequence is TGTGCCAGCATCCCACAGATCTCTCGGAGGGCAAGCTACGAGCAGTACTTC.

V usage is TRBV10-3 and J usage is TRBJ1-5; D gene ambiguous. The germline V gene has CDR1 ENHRY and CDR2 SYGVKD. The CDR3 contains 15 residues. V was clipped by 2 bases and J by 3 bases, with 11 bases between them. The CDR3 region is CAISEAKDFNQPQHF. CDR3 bases: TGTGCCATCAGTGAGGCGAAGGACTTCAATCAGCCCCAGCATTTT.

The chain uses TRBV5-1 and TRBJ2-1, with D tentatively TRBD1 (6 bases). The CDR3 consists of 16 residues. Trimming shortened V by 4 bases and J by 0 bases, and 14 bases separated the two germline ends. Germline-derived CDR1 and CDR2 are SGHRS and YFSETQ. The CDR3 loop reads CASSVRQVSSYNEQFF. The CDR3 nucleotides read TGCGCCAGCAGCGTCCGACAGGTTAGCTCCTACAATGAGCAGTTCTTC.